This T cell receptor (beta chain) is drawn from a study of blood T cell repertoires in COVID-19. On the study more broadly: COVID-19 samples, acute and convalescent, were from the United States, Italy and Spain. PBMCs, B-cell-depleted T cells, or T cells provided the cDNA or gDNA that made up the material.

Measured with immunoSEQ multiplex PCR; TCRdb has only the in-frame clones, and not every one. The sample has 150,000 or so clones; 70% to 85% are singletons. The Seattle site enrolled patients during active infection and followed them longitudinally. Per germline, CDR1 MNHEY and CDR2 SMNVEV (reference sequence). The CDR3 is 17 amino acids. V lost 2 bases and J lost 7, with 20 bases in between. The chain recombines TRBV27 with TRBJ1-4; D is ambiguous. Sequenced material: peripheral blood. The sequence derives from a man between 60 and 70 years old with COVID-19, enrolled during active disease. CDR3 region: CASSLKRGAGRGEKLFF. CDR3 coding DNA: TGTGCCAGCAGTTTAAAGAGAGGAGCGGGGAGAGGTGAAAAACTGTTTTTT.